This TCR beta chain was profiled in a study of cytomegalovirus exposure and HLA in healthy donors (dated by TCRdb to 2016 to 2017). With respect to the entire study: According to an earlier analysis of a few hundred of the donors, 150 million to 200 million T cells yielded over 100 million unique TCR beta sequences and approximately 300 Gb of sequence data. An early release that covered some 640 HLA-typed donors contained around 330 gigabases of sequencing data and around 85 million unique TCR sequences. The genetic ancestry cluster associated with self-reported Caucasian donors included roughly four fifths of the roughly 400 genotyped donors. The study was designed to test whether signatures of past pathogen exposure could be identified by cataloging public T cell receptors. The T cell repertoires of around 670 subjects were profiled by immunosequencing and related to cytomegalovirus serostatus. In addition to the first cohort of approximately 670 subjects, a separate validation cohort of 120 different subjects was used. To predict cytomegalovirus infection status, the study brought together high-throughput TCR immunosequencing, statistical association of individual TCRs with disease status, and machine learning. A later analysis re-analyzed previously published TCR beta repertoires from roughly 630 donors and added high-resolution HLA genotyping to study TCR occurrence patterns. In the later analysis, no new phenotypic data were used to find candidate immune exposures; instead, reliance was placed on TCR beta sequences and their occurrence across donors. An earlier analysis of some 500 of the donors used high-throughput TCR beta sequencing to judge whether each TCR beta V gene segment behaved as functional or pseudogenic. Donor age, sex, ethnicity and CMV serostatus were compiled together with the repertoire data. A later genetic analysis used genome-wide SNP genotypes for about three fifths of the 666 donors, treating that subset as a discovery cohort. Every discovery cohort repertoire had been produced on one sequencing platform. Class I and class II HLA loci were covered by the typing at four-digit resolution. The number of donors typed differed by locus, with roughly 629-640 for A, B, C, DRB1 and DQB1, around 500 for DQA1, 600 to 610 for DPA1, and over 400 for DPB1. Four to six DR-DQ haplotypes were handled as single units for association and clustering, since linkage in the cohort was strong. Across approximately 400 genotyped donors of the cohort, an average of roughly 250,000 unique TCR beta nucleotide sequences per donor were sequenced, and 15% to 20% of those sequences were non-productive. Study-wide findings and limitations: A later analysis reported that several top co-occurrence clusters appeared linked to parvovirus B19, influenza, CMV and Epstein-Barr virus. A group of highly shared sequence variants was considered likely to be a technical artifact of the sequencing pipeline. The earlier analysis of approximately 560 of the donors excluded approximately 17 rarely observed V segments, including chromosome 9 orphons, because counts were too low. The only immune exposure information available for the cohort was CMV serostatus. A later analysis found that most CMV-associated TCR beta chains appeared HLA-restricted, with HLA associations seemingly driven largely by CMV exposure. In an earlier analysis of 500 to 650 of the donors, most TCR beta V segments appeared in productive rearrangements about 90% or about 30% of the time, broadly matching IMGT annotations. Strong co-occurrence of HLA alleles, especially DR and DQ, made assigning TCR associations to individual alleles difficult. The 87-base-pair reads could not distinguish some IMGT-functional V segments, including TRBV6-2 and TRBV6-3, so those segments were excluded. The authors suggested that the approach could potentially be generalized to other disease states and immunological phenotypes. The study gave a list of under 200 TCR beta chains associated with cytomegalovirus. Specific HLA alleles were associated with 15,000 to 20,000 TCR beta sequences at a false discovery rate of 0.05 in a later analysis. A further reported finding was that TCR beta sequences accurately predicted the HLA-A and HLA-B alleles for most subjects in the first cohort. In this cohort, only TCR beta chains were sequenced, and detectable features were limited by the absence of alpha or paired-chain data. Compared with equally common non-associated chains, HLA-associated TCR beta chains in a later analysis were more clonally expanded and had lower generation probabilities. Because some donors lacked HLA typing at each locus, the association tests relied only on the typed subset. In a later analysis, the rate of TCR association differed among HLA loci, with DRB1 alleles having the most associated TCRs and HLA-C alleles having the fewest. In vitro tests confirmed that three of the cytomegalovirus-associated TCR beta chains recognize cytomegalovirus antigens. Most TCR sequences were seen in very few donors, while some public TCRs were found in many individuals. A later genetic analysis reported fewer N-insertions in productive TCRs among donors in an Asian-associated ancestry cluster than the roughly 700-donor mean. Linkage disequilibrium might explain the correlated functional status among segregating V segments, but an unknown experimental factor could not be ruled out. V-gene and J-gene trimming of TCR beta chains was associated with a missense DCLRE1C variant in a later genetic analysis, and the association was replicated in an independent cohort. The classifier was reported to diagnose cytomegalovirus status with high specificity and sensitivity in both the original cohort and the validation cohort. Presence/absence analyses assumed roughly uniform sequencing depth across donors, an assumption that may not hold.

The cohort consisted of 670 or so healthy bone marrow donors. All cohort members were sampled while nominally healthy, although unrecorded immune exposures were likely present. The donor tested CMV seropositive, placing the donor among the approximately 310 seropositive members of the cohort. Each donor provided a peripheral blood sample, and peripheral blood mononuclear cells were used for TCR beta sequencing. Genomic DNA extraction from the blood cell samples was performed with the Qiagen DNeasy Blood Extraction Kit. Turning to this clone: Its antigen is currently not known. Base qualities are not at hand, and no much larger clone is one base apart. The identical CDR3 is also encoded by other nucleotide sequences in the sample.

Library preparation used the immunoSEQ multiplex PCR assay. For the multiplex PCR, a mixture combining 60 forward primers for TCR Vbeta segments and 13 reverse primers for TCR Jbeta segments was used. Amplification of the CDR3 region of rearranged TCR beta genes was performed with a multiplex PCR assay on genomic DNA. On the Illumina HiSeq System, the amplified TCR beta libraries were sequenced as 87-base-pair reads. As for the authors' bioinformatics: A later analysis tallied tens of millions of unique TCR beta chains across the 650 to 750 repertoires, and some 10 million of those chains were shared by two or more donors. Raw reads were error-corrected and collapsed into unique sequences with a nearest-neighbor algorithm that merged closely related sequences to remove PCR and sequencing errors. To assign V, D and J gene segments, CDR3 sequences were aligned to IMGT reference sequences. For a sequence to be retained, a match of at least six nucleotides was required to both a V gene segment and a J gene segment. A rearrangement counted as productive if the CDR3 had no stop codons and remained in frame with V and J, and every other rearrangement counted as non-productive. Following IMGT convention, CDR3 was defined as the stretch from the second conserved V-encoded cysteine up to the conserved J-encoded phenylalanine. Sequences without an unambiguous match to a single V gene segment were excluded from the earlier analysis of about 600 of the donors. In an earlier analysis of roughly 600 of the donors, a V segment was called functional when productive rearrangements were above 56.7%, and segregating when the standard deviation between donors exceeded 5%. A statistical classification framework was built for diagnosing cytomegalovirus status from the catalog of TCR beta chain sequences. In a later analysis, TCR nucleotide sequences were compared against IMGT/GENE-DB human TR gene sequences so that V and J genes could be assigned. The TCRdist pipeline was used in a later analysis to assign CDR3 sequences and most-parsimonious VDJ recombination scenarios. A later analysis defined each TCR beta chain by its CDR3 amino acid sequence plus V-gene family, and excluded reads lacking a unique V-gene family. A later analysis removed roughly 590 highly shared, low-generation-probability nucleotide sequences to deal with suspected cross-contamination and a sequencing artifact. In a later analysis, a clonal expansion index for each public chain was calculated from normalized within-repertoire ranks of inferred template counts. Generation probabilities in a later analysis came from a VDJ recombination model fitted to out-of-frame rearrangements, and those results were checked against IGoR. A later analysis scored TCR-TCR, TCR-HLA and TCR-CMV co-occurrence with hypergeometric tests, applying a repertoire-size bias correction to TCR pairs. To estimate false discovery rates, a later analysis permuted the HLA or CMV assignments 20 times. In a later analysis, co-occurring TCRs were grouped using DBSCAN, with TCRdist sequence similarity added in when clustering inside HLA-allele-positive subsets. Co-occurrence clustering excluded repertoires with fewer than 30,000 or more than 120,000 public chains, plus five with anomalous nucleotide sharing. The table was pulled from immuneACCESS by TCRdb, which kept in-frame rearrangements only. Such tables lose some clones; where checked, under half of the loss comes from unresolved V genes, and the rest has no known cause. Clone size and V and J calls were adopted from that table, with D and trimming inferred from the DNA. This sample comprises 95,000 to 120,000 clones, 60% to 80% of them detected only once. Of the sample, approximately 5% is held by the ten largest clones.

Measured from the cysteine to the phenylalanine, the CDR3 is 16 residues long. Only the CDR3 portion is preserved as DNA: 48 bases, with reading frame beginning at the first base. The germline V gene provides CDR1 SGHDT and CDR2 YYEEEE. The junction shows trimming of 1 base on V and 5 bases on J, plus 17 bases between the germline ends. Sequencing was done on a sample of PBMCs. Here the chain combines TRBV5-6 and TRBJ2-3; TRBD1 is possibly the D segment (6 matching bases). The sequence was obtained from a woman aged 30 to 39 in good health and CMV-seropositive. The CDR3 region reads CASSLQGSGQIDTQYF. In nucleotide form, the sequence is TGTGCCAGCAGCTTGCAGGGGAGTGGGCAAATAGATACGCAGTATTTT.